Listed here are 32 T cell receptor beta chains from one sample, sequenced in a study of T cells in Graves' hyperthyroidism and ophthalmopathy. RNA transcripts provided the source from which TCR beta CDR3 regions were amplified. Researchers ran a first-round RT-PCR on the TCR CDR3 using the HTBI primer set. TCRdb passed the multiplex PCR reads through MiXCR, listing each CDR3 protein once. The sample comprises fewer than 450,000 distinct CDR3 sequences, about 18% of which are singletons, and roughly a third rests with the top ten. Sequenced sample: blood. All receptors derive from a woman younger than 45 with Graves' hyperthyroidism that later progressed to Graves' ophthalmopathy.

This rearrangement joins TRBV4-1 to TRBJ2-1, with TRBD2 matching 7 bases. The germline CDR1 and CDR2 sequences are MGHRA and YSYEKL. The CDR3 contains 17 residues. Losses at the gene ends were 2 bases for V and 3 bases for J; bases not matched to a gene: 10. The CDR3 loop reads CASSQFPSGTFYNEQFF. The CDR3 nucleotides read TGCGCCAGCAGCCAATTTCCTAGCGGAACTTTCTACAATGAGCAGTTCTTC.

The rearrangement links TRBV5-6 to TRBJ2-3; the match to TRBD1 covers 9 bases. In germline, CDR1 is SGHDT, CDR2 YYEEEE. Trimming removed 4 bases from V and 1 base from J; junction bases left unmatched: 22. CDR3 size: 21 residues. The CDR3 nucleotides read TGTGCCAGCAGCCCGTTAGAAGGGGACAGGGTTCATGGCGGTGGCACAGATACGCAGTATTTT. Its protein product is CASSPLEGDRVHGGGTDTQYF.

This clonotype was counted many times. The chain links TRBV20-1 to TRBJ2-6; D not certain. With 4 bases removed from V and 0 bases from J, the gap between germline ends came to 13 bases. This CDR3 has 16 amino acids. The germline gives CDR1 DFQATT, CDR2 SNEGSKA (reference sequence). CDR3 loop: CSANEGPPSGANVLTF. The CDR3 coding sequence is TGCAGTGCTAATGAAGGGCCCCCCTCTGGGGCCAACGTCCTGACTTTC.

This clonotype has a count of ten or more. The rearrangement uses TRBV28 and TRBJ2-3; 11 nucleotides match TRBD2. CDR1 and CDR2 (germline): MDHEN, SYDVKM. The V segment lost 6 bases and the J segment 5 bases; nucleotides outside the gene matches: 4. This CDR3 has 14 amino acids. The CDR3 sequence is CASRLAGEVDTQYF. The CDR3 coding sequence is TGTGCCAGCAGACTAGCGGGAGAGGTAGATACGCAGTATTTT. Variable domain in full (rest from reference TRBV28 and TRBJ2-3): DVKVTQSSRYLVKRTGEKVFLECVQDMDHENMFWYRQDPGLGLRLIYFSYDVKMKEKGDIPEGYSVSREKKERFSLILESASTNQTSMYLCASRLAGEVDTQYFGPGTRLTVL.

This clonotype was counted between two and nine times. J is TRBJ1-5 and V is TRBV29-1; maybe TRBD1 (6 bases). The germline CDR1 and CDR2 sequences are SQVTM and ANQGSEA. CDR3 length equals 13 residues. Trimming stripped 3 bases from V and 7 bases from J, with 13 bases between. The CDR3 spells CSVEGGAGQPQHF. For the CDR3, the DNA is TGCAGCGTTGAGGGGGGGGCAGGGCAGCCCCAGCATTTT.

This clonotype was picked up many times. The chain recombines TRBV20-1 with TRBJ2-5, with D tentatively TRBD1 (6 bases). This CDR3 region has 14 residues. V gave up 3 bases and J gave up 0 bases, with 11 bases separating them. CDR1 is DFQATT and CDR2 is SNEGSKA in the germline V gene (reference sequence). The CDR3 region has the DNA TGCAGTGCTAGTATGGCAGGGGACCAAGAGACCCAGTACTTC. This encodes CSASMAGDQETQYF.

Many counts were recorded for this clonotype. This rearrangement joins TRBV6-1 to TRBJ2-1; TRBD2 aligns across 7 bases. V shed 2 bases and J 2 bases; nucleotides not matched to a gene: 6. Germline CDR1 and CDR2: MNHNS and SASEGT. The CDR3 extends over 16 amino acids. CDR3 sequence reads: CASSELVGGAYNEQFF. As DNA, the CDR3 is TGTGCCAGCAGTGAATTGGTGGGGGGGGCCTACAATGAGCAGTTCTTC.

This chain connects TRBV28 to TRBJ1-1, with 8 bases that match TRBD1. Trimming at V came to 6 bases and at J to 4 bases, leaving 10 bases not matched to a gene. Looked up from germline, CDR1 is MDHEN and CDR2 is SYDVKM. The CDR3 is 15 amino acids. The CDR3 here is CASSLVGTGLTEAFF. The CDR3 DNA reads as TGTGCCAGCAGCTTAGTCGGGACAGGTCTCACTGAAGCTTTCTTT.

This clonotype was observed many times. V and J are TRBV2 and TRBJ2-1, with TRBD2 matching 11 bases. This CDR3 region has 16 residues. From germline, CDR1 is SNHLY and CDR2 FYNNEI. V lost 5 bases to trimming and J lost 1 base; unmatched junction nucleotides: 4. The CDR3, as DNA: TGTGCCAGCAGTCAGACTAGCGGGGTTTCCTACAATGAGCAGTTCTTC. Translation: CASSQTSGVSYNEQFF.

This clonotype showed up many times. The gene calls are TRBV3-1 and TRBJ2-7; weak D call: TRBD2 (5 bases). V was pared by 4 bases and J by 5 bases, with 18 bases between. The CDR3 loop spans 15 amino acids. Per the germline V gene, CDR1 is LGHDT and CDR2 is YNNKEL (reference sequence). This CDR3 reads CASSPGTGYLNEQYF. In nucleotides, the CDR3 is TGTGCCAGCAGCCCCGGCACGGGGTATTTGAACGAGCAGTACTTC.

This clonotype was counted ten times or more. The chain uses TRBV2 and TRBJ1-1, with 9 bases lining up with TRBD1. The CDR3 totals 18 residues. The V gene's germline CDR1 is SNHLY and CDR2 FYNNEI. V was clipped by 6 bases and J by 0 bases; unmatched bases: 14. The CDR3 coding sequence is TGTGCCAGCAGCCCTCCGGGACAGGGTTTCGGTTTGAACACTGAAGCTTTCTTT. Its protein is CASSPPGQGFGLNTEAFF.

This clonotype was picked up a small number of times. The J gene is TRBJ2-3, the V gene TRBV24-1; TRBD1 matches at 7 bases. The CDR3 consists of 14 residues. The germline gives CDR1 KGHDR, CDR2 SFDVKD. V was clipped by 4 bases and J by 5 bases; unmatched bases: 5. CDR3 in amino acids: CATSERGRQDTQYF. The CDR3 DNA reads TGTGCCACCAGTGAAAGGGGGCGCCAAGATACGCAGTATTTT.

Many counts were recorded for this clonotype. This chain joins TRBV28 and TRBJ1-6; D is ambiguous. The CDR3 sequence is 13 residues long. Trimming took off 5 bases at V and 9 bases at J, with 11 bases between the two ends. The germline V gene encodes CDR1 MDHEN and CDR2 SYDVKM. The CDR3 DNA reads as TGTGCCAGCAGTCCTCCCGATGGTTCACCCCTCCACTTT. Translating gives CASSPPDGSPLHF.

This rearrangement joins TRBV11-2 to TRBJ2-3, with D possibly being TRBD2 (6 bases). Germline CDR1 reads SGHAT; CDR2 reads FQNNGV. Trimming took 5 bases from V and 1 from J, leaving 13 bases between them. The CDR3 is made up of 15 amino acids. CDR3: CASSGRPGGTDTQYF. For the CDR3, the DNA is TGTGCCAGCAGCGGGAGGCCGGGAGGCACAGATACGCAGTATTTT.

The J gene is TRBJ2-1, the V gene TRBV5-1; D is uncertain. V was pared by 3 bases and J by 9 bases, with 19 bases between. The CDR3 extends over 15 amino acids. Per the germline V gene, CDR1 is SGHRS and CDR2 is YFSETQ. The CDR3 DNA reads TGCGCCAGCAGCTCTGCTACTGTAACCAGGCCTGAGCAGTTCTTC. This encodes CASSSATVTRPEQFF.

V usage is TRBV18 and J usage is TRBJ2-5; maybe TRBD1 (6 bases). This CDR3 spans 15 amino acids. The germline V gene has CDR1 KGHSH and CDR2 LQKENI. V shed 2 bases and J shed 5 bases, with 15 bases lying between them. CDR3 coding DNA: TGTGCCAGCTCACCAAGAAAGAACAGGGTTGAGACCCAGTACTTC. It codes for CASSPRKNRVETQYF.

The rearrangement links TRBV24-1 to TRBJ1-1, with D possibly being TRBD1 (5 bases). This CDR3 comprises 13 residues. CDR1 is KGHDR and CDR2 is SFDVKD in the germline V gene. Trimming took 8 bases from V and 3 from J, leaving 12 bases between them. The CDR3 spells CATTGGGDTEAFF. CDR3 nucleotide sequence: TGTGCCACCACCGGGGGGGGGGACACTGAAGCTTTCTTT.

Ten or more counts support this clonotype. The chain links TRBV11-2 to TRBJ1-1; a weak D match, TRBD1 (5 bases). Per germline, CDR1 SGHAT and CDR2 FQNNGV. This CDR3 contains 12 residues. The V end was cut by 5 bases, the J end by 6 bases, with 10 bases between. The CDR3 DNA is TGTGCCAGCAGCCTAGGGGTCCCTGAAGCTTTCTTT. It encodes CASSLGVPEAFF.

This clonotype was recorded many times. This chain joins TRBV24-1 and TRBJ2-2, with 9 positions matching TRBD1. The germline V gene has CDR1 KGHDR and CDR2 SFDVKD. J was trimmed by 0 bases and V by 4 bases; bases with no gene match: 5. The CDR3 loop spans 17 amino acids. The CDR3 bases are TGTGCCACCAGTGAACTACACAGGGGGCCGAACACCGGGGAGCTGTTTTTT. Its translation is CATSELHRGPNTGELFF.

The rearrangement uses TRBV5-1 and TRBJ2-1; D is possibly TRBD1 or TRBD2 (5 bases each). With 6 bases removed from V and 0 bases from J, the gap between germline ends came to 7 bases. This CDR3 contains 13 residues. Germline-derived CDR1 and CDR2 are SGHRS and YFSETQ. CDR3 sequence: CASTGSSYNEQFF. In nucleotides, the CDR3 is TGCGCCAGCACAGGGAGCTCCTACAATGAGCAGTTCTTC.

This clonotype came up many times. This chain links TRBV28 with TRBJ1-5; a weak D match, TRBD1 (5 bases). The V end lost 1 base, the J end lost 4 bases, and 17 bases lay between the germline ends. The CDR3 consists of 17 residues. The V gene's germline CDR1 is MDHEN and CDR2 SYDVKM. The CDR3 reads CASSLYLRDEGNQPQHF. The CDR3 nucleotides are TGTGCCAGCAGTTTATATCTCAGGGACGAAGGAAATCAGCCCCAGCATTTT. Drawing the rest from reference TRBV28 and TRBJ1-5, the complete variable domain is DVKVTQSSRYLVKRTGEKVFLECVQDMDHENMFWYRQDPGLGLRLIYFSYDVKMKEKGDIPEGYSVSREKKERFSLILESASTNQTSMYLCASSLYLRDEGNQPQHFGDGTRLSIL.

This clonotype was recorded at least ten times. This chain joins TRBV2 and TRBJ2-3; D is uncertain. This CDR3 has 14 residues. Germline V gene data show CDR1 as SNHLY and CDR2 as FYNNEI. V was pared by 6 bases and J by 5 bases, with 15 bases between. DNA of the CDR3: TGTGCCAGCAGGGGTCCTCCCATCCGAGATACGCAGTATTTT. Amino acid sequence: CASRGPPIRDTQYF.

The chain carries TRBV6-1 and TRBJ2-1; no definite D call. The germline V gene has CDR1 MNHNS and CDR2 SASEGT. The CDR3 runs to 13 residues. V was pared by 4 bases and J by 9 bases, with 13 bases between. CDR3 in amino acids: CASSVRVVGEQFF. Written as DNA, the CDR3 is TGTGCCAGCAGTGTAAGGGTTGTTGGTGAGCAGTTCTTC.

In this sample, this clonotype turned up many times. The chain couples TRBV20-1 to TRBJ2-7, with D unresolved. Germline V gives CDR1 DFQATT, CDR2 SNEGSKA (reference sequence). The CDR3 extends over 16 amino acids. V was trimmed by 0 bases and J by 0 bases, leaving 15 bases between them. As DNA, the CDR3 is TGCAGTGCTAGAGATCTGCAGCGCTCGAGCTCCTACGAGCAGTACTTC. As protein: CSARDLQRSSSYEQYF.

This clonotype was counted a few times. This chain's CDR3 is CAWSAGPLDEQYF. The CDR3 bases are TGTGCCTGGAGTGCCGGGCCTCTGGACGAGCAGTACTTC. The chain combines TRBV30 with TRBJ2-7; D gene uncertain. In germline, CDR1 is GTSNPN, CDR2 SVGIG (reference sequence). Trimming pared 1 base from V and 5 bases from J, leaving 12 bases between. CDR3 length: 13 residues.

This clonotype was detected many times. V gene TRBV7-9 combines with J gene TRBJ2-3, with D possibly matching TRBD1 (5 bases). The CDR3 contains 13 residues. Trimming shortened V by 11 bases and J by 6 bases, and 18 bases separated the two germline ends. CDR1 is SEHNR, CDR2 FQNEAQ, per germline (reference sequence). For the CDR3, the DNA is TGTGCCGGCCAACAGGTCCACACGGATACGCAGTATTTT. This gives the protein CAGQQVHTDTQYF.

This clonotype was recorded many times. V and J are TRBV15 and TRBJ2-5; 9 positions match TRBD2. V was clipped by 0 bases and J by 1 base; unmatched bases: 3. This CDR3 contains 16 residues. Germline CDR1 LNHNV, CDR2 YYDKDF (reference sequence). The CDR3 loop reads CATSREYSGGQETQYF. In nucleotides, the CDR3 is TGTGCCACCAGCAGAGAGTATAGCGGGGGCCAAGAGACCCAGTACTTC.

This clonotype was seen repeatedly, ten times or more. The J gene is TRBJ2-1, the V gene TRBV20-1, with unresolved D. Trimming cost V 6 bases and J 3 bases, with 12 bases left between them. The CDR3 has 13 residues. Per germline, CDR1 DFQATT and CDR2 SNEGSKA (reference sequence). The CDR3 sequence: CSAYRAGYNEQFF. CDR3 DNA: TGCAGTGCGTACCGGGCCGGCTACAATGAGCAGTTCTTC.

This clonotype was observed at least ten times. The chain carries TRBV27 and TRBJ1-1; tentative D call: TRBD1 (6 bases). Trimming left V 6 bases short and J 5 bases short, with 16 bases between. The CDR3 is made up of 14 amino acids. Germline V gene data show CDR1 as MNHEY and CDR2 as SMNVEV (reference sequence). CDR3 coding DNA: TGTGCCAGCAGGGGTGGATACAGGGAAACTGAAGCTTTCTTT. Translation: CASRGGYRETEAFF.

Many counts were recorded for this clonotype. The genes are TRBV6-1 and TRBJ1-3; D gene unclear. CDR3 size: 13 residues. Per germline, CDR1 MNHNS and CDR2 SASEGT. V was cut by 8 bases and J by 4 bases, with 12 bases left in between. The CDR3 loop reads CASVRLGGNTIYF. The CDR3, as DNA: TGTGCCAGCGTGAGGCTTGGGGGAAACACCATATATTTT.

The chain recombines TRBV4-1 with TRBJ2-5; 12 nucleotides line up with TRBD2. Germline V gene sequence: CDR1 MGHRA, CDR2 YSYEKL. V lost 5 bases to trimming and J lost 4 bases; unmatched junction nucleotides: 5. There are 15 residues in the CDR3. Here the CDR3 reads CASSKPSGGAETQYF. The CDR3 DNA follows: TGCGCCAGCAGCAAACCTAGCGGGGGGGCAGAGACCCAGTACTTC.

This clonotype was seen repeatedly, ten times or more. This rearrangement joins TRBV20-1 to TRBJ2-1; TRBD1 matches at 9 bases. Germline loops: CDR1 DFQATT, CDR2 SNEGSKA (reference sequence). The CDR3 sequence is 16 residues long. V gave up 6 bases and J gave up 1 base; unmatched junction bases: 10. CDR3 sequence (DNA): TGCAGTGCAAGACCACAGGGGGCCGGATCCTACAATGAGCAGTTCTTC. Translating gives CSARPQGAGSYNEQFF.